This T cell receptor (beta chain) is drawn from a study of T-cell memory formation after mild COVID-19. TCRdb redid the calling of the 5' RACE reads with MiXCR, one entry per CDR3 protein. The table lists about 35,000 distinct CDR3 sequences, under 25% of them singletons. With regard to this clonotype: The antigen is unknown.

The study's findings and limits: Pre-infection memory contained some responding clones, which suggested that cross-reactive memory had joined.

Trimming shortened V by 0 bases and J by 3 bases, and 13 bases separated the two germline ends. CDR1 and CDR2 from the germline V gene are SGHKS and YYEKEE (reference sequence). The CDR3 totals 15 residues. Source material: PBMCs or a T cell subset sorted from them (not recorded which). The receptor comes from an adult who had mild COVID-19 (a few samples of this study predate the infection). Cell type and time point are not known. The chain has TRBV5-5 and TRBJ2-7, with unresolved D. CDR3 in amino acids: CASSLGSVDGYEQYF. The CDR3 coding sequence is TGTGCCAGCAGCTTGGGGTCGGTTGACGGCTACGAGCAGTACTTC.